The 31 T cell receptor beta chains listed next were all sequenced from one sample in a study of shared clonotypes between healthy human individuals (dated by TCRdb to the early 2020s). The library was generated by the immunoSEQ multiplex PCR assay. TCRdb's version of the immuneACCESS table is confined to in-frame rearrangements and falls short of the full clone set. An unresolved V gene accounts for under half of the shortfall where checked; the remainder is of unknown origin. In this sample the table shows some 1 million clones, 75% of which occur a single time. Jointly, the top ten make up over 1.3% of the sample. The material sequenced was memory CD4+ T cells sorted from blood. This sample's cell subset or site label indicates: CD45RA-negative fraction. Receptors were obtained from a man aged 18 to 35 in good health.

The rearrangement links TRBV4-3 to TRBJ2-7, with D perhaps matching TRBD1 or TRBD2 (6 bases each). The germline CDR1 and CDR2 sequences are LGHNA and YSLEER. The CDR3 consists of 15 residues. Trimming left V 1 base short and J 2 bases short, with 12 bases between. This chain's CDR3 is CASSQVTGAPYEQYF. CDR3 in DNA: TGCGCCAGCAGCCAAGTTACGGGGGCGCCCTACGAGCAGTACTTC.

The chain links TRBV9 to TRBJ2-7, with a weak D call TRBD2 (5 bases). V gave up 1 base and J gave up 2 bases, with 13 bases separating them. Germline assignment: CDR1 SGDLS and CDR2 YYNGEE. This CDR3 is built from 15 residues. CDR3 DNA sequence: TGTGCCAGCAGCGTAACCGCTGCCGGGGCCTACGAGCAGTACTTC. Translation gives CASSVTAAGAYEQYF.

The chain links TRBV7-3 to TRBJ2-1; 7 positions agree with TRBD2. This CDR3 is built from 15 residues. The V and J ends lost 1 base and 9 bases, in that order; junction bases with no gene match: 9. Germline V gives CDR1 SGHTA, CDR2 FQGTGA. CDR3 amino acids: CASSLSGERGSEQFF. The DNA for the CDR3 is TGTGCCAGCAGCTTAAGTGGCGAGCGGGGAAGTGAGCAGTTCTTC.

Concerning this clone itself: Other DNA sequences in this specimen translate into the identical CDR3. CDR3 protein: CASSTGGGYTF. DNA for the CDR3: TGTGCCAGTAGTACAGGAGGAGGCTACACCTTC. J is TRBJ1-2 and V is TRBV19; D not certain. Germline V gene data show CDR1 as LNHDA and CDR2 as SQIVND (reference sequence). This CDR3 has 11 residues. Trimming left V 4 bases short and J 8 bases short, with 8 bases between. Supplemented by reference TRBV19 and TRBJ1-2, the full variable domain reads DGGITQSPKYLFRKEGQNVTLSCEQNLNHDAMYWYRQDPGQGLRLIYYSQIVNDFQKGDIAEGYSVSREKKESFPLTVTSAQKNPTAFYLCASSTGGGYTFGSGTRLTVV.

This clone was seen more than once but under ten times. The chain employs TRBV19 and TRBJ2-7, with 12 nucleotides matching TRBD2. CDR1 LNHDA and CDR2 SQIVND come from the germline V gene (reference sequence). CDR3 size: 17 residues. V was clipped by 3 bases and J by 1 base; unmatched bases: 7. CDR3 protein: CASSMATSGSQSYEQYF. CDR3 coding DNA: TGTGCCAGTAGTATGGCGACTAGCGGGAGCCAATCCTACGAGCAGTACTTC.

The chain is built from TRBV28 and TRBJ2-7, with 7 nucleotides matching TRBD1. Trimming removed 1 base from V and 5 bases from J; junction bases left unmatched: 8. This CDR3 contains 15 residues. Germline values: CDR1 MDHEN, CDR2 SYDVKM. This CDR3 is CASSLSAGGRNEQYF. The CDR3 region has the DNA TGTGCCAGCAGTTTATCGGCAGGGGGAAGGAACGAGCAGTACTTC.

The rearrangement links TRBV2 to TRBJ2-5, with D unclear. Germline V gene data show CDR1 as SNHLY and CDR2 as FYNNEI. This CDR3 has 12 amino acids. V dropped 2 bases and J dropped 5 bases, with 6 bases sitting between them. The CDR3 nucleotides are TGTGCCAGCAGTGAAATTGTGGAGACCCAGTACTTC. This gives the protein CASSEIVETQYF.

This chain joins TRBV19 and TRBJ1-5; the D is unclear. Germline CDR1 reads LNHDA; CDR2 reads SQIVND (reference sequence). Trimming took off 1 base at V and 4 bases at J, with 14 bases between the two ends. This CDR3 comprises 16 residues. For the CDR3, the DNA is TGTGCCAGTAGTATAGTGGGCGGGGTAAGGAATCAGCCCCAGCATTTT. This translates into CASSIVGGVRNQPQHF.

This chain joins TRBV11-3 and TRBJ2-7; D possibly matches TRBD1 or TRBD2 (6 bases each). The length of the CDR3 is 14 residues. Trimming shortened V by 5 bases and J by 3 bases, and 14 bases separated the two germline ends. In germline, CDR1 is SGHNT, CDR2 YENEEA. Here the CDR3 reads CASSPGAGDYEQYF. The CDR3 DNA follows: TGTGCCAGCAGCCCGGGGGCAGGGGACTACGAGCAGTACTTC.

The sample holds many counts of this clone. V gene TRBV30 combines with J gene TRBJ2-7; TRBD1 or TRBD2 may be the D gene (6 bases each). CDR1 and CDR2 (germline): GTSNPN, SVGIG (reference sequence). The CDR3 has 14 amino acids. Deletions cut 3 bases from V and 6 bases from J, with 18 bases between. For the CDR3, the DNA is TGTGCCTGGAGGAGGGGGGCCTCCGGGGGCGAGCAGTACTTC. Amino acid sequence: CAWRRGASGGEQYF.

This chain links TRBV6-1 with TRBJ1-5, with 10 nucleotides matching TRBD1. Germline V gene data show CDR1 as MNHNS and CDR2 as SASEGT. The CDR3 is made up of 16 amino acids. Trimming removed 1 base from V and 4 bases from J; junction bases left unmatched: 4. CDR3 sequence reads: CASSEGRTGGNQPQHF. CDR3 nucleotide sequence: TGTGCCAGCAGTGAAGGAAGGACAGGGGGAAATCAGCCCCAGCATTTT.

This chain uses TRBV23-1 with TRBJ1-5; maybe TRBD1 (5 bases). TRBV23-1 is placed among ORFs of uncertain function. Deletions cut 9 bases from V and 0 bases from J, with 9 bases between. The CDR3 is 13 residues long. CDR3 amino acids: CARQEDSNQPQHF. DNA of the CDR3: TGCGCCAGACAGGAGGATAGCAATCAGCCCCAGCATTTT.

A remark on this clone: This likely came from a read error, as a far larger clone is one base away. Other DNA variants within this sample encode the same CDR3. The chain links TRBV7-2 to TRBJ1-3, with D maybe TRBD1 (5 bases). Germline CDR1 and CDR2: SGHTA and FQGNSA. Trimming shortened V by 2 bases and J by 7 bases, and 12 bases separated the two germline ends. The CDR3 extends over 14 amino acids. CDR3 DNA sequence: TGTGCCAGCAGCTTACTTGACAGTGGGAACACCATATATTTT. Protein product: CASSLLDSGNTIYF.

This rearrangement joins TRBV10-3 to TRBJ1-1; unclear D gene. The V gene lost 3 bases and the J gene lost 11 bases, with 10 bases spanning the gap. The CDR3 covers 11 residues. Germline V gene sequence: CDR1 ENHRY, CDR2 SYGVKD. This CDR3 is CAISDWGDAFF. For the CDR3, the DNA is TGTGCCATCAGTGATTGGGGTGACGCTTTCTTT.

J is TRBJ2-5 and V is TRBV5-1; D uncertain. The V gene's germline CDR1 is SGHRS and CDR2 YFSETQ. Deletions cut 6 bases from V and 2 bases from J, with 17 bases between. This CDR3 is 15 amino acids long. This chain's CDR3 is CASTGNVRPQETQYF. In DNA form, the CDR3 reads TGCGCCAGCACCGGAAACGTCCGGCCTCAAGAGACCCAGTACTTC.

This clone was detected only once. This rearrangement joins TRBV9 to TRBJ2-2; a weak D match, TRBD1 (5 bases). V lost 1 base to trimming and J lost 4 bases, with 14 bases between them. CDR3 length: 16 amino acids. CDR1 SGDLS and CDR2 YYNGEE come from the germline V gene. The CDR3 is CASSVFRDPGTGELFF. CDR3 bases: TGTGCCAGCAGCGTATTCAGGGATCCGGGCACCGGGGAGCTGTTTTTT.

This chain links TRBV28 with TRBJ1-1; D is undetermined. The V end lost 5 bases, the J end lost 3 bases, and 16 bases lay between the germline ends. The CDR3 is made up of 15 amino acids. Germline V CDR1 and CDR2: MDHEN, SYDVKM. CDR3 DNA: TGTGCCAGCAGTAAGGGTGAATACAGCCACACTGAAGCTTTCTTT. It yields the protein CASSKGEYSHTEAFF.

The CDR3 sequence: CASSPITSGSGNEQFF. The CDR3 nucleotides read TGTGCCAGCAGTCCCATTACTAGCGGGAGTGGGAATGAGCAGTTCTTC. The V and J genes are TRBV6-6 and TRBJ2-1; TRBD2 matches 11 bases. The CDR3 loop spans 16 amino acids. CDR1 MNHNY and CDR2 SVGAGI come from the germline V gene (reference sequence). J lost 7 bases, V lost 5 bases, and 10 bases had no gene match.

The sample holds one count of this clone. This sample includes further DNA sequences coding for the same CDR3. CDR3 in DNA: TGTGCCAGCAGTTACTCGAACGAGCAGTACTTC. Its protein product is CASSYSNEQYF. This chain uses TRBV6-6 with TRBJ2-7; D unresolved. The V end was cut by 0 bases, the J end by 5 bases, with 2 bases between. Germline V lookup: CDR1 MNHNY, CDR2 SVGAGI (reference sequence). This CDR3 has 11 residues.

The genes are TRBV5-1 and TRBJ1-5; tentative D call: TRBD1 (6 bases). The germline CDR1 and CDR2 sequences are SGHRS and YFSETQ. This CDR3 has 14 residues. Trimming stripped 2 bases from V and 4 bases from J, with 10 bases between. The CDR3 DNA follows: TGCGCCAGCAGCTTATCTACAGGGAATCAGCCCCAGCATTTT. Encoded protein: CASSLSTGNQPQHF.

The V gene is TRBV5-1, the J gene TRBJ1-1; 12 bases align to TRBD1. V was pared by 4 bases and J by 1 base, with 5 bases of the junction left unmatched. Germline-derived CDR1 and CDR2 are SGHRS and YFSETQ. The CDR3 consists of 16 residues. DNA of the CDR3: TGCGCCAGCAGCCGGGACAGGGGGCAACAGAACACTGAAGCTTTCTTT. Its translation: CASSRDRGQQNTEAFF.

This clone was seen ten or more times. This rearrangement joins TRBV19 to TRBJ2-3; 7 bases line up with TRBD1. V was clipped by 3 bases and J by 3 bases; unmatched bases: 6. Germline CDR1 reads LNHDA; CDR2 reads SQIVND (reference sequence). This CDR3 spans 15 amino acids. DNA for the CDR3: TGTGCCAGTAGTATTCAGGGGGTCCGTACAGATACGCAGTATTTT. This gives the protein CASSIQGVRTDTQYF.

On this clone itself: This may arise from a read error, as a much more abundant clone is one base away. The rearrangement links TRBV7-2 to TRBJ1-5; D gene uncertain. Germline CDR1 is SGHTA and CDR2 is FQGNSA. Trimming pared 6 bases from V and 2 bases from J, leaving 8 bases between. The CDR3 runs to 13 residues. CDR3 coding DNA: TGTGCCAGCAGTTGGTCAGGCAATCAGCCCCAGCATTTT. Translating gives CASSWSGNQPQHF.

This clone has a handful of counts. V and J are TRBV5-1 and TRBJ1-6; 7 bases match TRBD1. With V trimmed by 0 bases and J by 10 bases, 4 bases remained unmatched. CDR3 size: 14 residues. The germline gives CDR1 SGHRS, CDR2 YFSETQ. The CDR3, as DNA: TGCGCCAGCAGCTTGGGACAGGGCACCTCACCCCTCCACTTT. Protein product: CASSLGQGTSPLHF.

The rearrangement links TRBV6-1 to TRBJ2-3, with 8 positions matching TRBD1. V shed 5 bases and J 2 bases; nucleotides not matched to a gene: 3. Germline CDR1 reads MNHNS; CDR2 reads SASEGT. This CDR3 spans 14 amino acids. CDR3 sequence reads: CASSRDRHTDTQYF. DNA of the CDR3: TGTGCCAGCAGTCGGGACAGGCACACAGATACGCAGTATTTT.

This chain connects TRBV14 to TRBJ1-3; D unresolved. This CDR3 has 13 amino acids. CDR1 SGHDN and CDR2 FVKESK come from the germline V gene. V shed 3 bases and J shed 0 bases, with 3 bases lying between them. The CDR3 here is CASSHSSGNTIYF. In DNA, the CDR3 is TGTGCCAGCAGCCACAGCTCTGGAAACACCATATATTTT.

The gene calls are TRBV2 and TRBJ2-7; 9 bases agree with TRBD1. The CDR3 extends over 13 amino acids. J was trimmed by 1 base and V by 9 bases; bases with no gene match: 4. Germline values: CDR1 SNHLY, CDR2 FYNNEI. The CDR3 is CASGTGRSYEQYF. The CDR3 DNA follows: TGTGCCAGTGGGACAGGGAGGTCCTACGAGCAGTACTTC. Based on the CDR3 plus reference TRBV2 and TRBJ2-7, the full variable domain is EPEVTQTPSHQVTQMGQEVILRCVPISNHLYFYWYRQILGQKVEFLVSFYNNEISEKSEIFDDQFSVERPDGSNFTLKIRSTKLEDSAMYFCASGTGRSYEQYFGPGTRLTVT.

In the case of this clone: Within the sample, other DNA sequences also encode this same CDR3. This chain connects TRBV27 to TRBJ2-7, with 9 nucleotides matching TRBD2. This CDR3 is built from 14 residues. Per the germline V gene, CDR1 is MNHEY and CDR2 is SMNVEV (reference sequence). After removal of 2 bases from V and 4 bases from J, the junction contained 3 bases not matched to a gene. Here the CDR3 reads CASSLRLAAYEQYF. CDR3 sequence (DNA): TGTGCCAGCAGTTTAAGACTAGCGGCTTACGAGCAGTACTTC.

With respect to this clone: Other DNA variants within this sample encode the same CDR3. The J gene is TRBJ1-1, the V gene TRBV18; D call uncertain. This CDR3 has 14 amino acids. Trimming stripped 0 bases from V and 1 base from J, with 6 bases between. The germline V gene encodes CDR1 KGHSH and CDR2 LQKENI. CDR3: CASSPPSGNTEAFF. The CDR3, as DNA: TGTGCCAGCTCACCACCTTCGGGGAACACTGAAGCTTTCTTT.

CDR3 region: CASSYLGSEQYF. The CDR3 DNA sequence: TGTGCCAGCAGTTATTTAGGTTCCGAGCAGTACTTC. V gene TRBV6-5 combines with J gene TRBJ2-7; D gene ambiguous. Germline CDR1 MNHEY, CDR2 SVGAGI. Trimming took off 3 bases at V and 6 bases at J, with 9 bases between the two ends. The CDR3 is 12 residues long.

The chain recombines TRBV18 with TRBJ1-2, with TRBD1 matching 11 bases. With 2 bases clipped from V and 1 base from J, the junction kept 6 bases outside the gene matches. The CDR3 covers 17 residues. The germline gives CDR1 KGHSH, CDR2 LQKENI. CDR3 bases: TGTGCCAGCTCACCAAACCCCGGGACAGGGGGTAACTATGGCTACACCTTC. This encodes CASSPNPGTGGNYGYTF.